This T cell receptor (beta chain) was retrieved from a study of beta chain features in type 1 diabetes. Study-wide points: For cells with high TCR expression, cDNA sequencing could yield over-representation. Type 1 diabetes patients showed a moderate but significant shortening of TCRB CDR3s in all four CD4+ subsets. Patients showed naive, central memory and Treg TCRB repertoires that appeared more similar than those of healthy donors.

Expressed TCRB transcripts were sequenced because the isolated RNA had all been reverse transcribed beforehand. Around 4 million reads per sample were averaged for naive, central memory and regulatory samples. TCRdb's table, derived via immunoSEQ multiplex PCR, lists solely in-frame clones and lacks some. The sample has over 150,000 clones, around 8.6% seen once. On this clone: Antigen: not known.

Input material: central memory CD4+ T cells from blood. The receptor's source is a woman aged 18-35 years with type 1 diabetes.

The CDR3 nucleotides read TGTGCCAGCAGCCCCTATTGGGGGAGGGCAGATACGCAGTATTTT. Translating it yields CASSPYWGRADTQYF. The chain joins TRBV9 to TRBJ2-3; 7 nucleotides match TRBD2. The germline gives CDR1 SGDLS, CDR2 YYNGEE. The V segment lost 4 bases and the J segment 4 bases; nucleotides outside the gene matches: 9. CDR3 length: 15 amino acids.